This T cell receptor beta chain is drawn from a study of shared clonotypes between healthy human individuals (dated by TCRdb to 2020 to 2022). As for the study more broadly: The cohort included three men and a couple of women between 18 and 49 years of age. For each donor, CD4 naive and CD4 memory were each run on three plates, CD8 naive on two plates, and CD8 memory on one plate. To increase sequencing depth and limit assay-specific biases, different laboratories used diverse techniques to prepare libraries and sequence TCR repertoires. Between about 0.94 and 8.9 billion PBMCs per donor were obtained by leukapheresis. Blood TCR repertoires of 5 or 6 healthy adults were deeply sequenced to estimate repertoire size and the extent of clonotype sharing between individuals.

Using the deep immunoSEQ assay, TCR CDR3 regions were amplified from genomic DNA by multiplex PCR. Extracted genomic DNA from each cell subset was spread evenly across all wells of several immunoSEQ 96-well plates, with each plate serving as a replicate. Each replicate PCR for sorted subsets received roughly 0.2 ug genomic DNA, equal to about 29,000 T cell genomes. The purified libraries were quantified using a Qubit 3.0 fluorometer, sized with a Bioanalyzer 2100, and then quantified again using the KAPA Library Quantification kit. A separate single-read 150-cycle Illumina NextSeq 550 flow cell was used to sequence each immunoSEQ 96-well plate. The published analysis was carried out like this. Because the immunoSEQ output held only junctional sequences and lacked quality scores, the filtering could not match the filtering applied to full-length reads. Sequences were annotated with PyIR, a Python wrapper for IgBLAST v1.9, and V/J genes and CDR3 were assigned using IMGT germline references. Reads were removed for weak V/J assignments (E-value above 1e-6), missing CDR3, stop codons, out-of-frame junctions, or ambiguous translated residues. V3J clonotypes were defined by identical inferred V gene, J gene, and CDR3 amino acid sequence. To compute the percentage overlap between repertoires, the number of shared unique clonotypes was divided by the size of the smaller repertoire. Repertoire richness was assessed with RTK rarefaction, the Chao1 estimator, and Recon v2.1 estimates of unobserved clonotypes. OLGA was used to compute generation probabilities for all TCRbeta clonotypes that the gDNA method yielded from several donors. This is the immuneACCESS table as TCRdb keeps it, with only in-frame sequences that have V and J called. A part of the clones is gone; compared with another copy, unresolved V genes explain less than half, and the rest is unexplained. V, J and clone size reflect that table, while D and trimming were determined from the DNA. The sample yields 600,000 to 750,000 clones; roughly 72% were counted once. Approximately 1.8% of the sample comes from the top ten.

As concerns this clone: It has no known antigen specificity. No much larger clone exists at a distance of one base, and base qualities are not known.

The study at large found these results: Based on pairwise subsampling, the degree of clonotype sharing among donors was expected to be affected by sequencing depth. Rarefaction of sorted-subset datasets indicated incomplete sequencing despite the large sequencing depth. Sharing across a few donors was observed for approximately 5% of naive CD4, 3% to 3.5% of naive CD8, about 2.3% of memory CD4, and approximately 0.41% of memory CD8 clonotypes. Sampling was restricted to blood, and TCR repertoires in tissues likely differ from the TCR repertoires found in blood. The small number of donors limited the genetic and exposure-history diversity represented. Higher generation probabilities were observed for clonotypes shared by all four sorted-subset donors than for non-shared clonotypes. Naive subsets generally had larger estimated clonotype richness than memory subsets did.

Including the terminal cysteine and phenylalanine, the CDR3 comprises 14 residues. This entry keeps only the CDR3 DNA: 42 bases, framed from base 1. V loses 4 bases at its end and J loses 5 bases; junction bases beyond the gene matches: 8. CDR1 and CDR2 are read off the germline V gene as SGHRS and YFSETQ. The donors were healthy, HIV-negative adults who had no recently reported acute infections or vaccinations. Only Caucasian adults living in Nashville, Tennessee, USA were represented among the donors. CD4+ T cells were enriched by magnetic negative selection, after which naive cells were positively selected on CD45RA and the negative fraction was taken as the memory subset. After blood collection by leukapheresis, PBMCs were isolated using Ficoll-Histopaque density gradient centrifugation and then cryopreserved in the vapor phase of liquid nitrogen. Purity and quantity of every magnetically sorted T cell population were checked by analytical flow cytometry. Genomic DNA was isolated from each sorted fraction and quantified by UV absorbance on a Nanodrop 2000c.

This sequence was found in a woman in her 30s in good health. Source material: memory CD4+ T cells sorted from blood. The cell subset or site label on this specimen signifies: CD45RA-negative fraction. Recombination joined TRBV5-1 with TRBJ2-5, with 7 central nucleotides matching TRBD2. CDR3 reads: CASSLQTSSETQYF. The nucleotides are TGCGCCAGCAGCCTTCAGACTAGCTCGGAGACCCAGTACTTC. When the CDR3 is completed using the reference TRBV5-1 and TRBJ2-5 genes on either side, the full variable domain is KAGVTQTPRYLIKTRGQQVTLSCSPISGHRSVSWYQQTPGQGLQFLFEYFSETQRNKGNFPGRFSGRQFSNSRSEMNVSTLELGDSALYLCASSLQTSSETQYFGPGTRLLVL.